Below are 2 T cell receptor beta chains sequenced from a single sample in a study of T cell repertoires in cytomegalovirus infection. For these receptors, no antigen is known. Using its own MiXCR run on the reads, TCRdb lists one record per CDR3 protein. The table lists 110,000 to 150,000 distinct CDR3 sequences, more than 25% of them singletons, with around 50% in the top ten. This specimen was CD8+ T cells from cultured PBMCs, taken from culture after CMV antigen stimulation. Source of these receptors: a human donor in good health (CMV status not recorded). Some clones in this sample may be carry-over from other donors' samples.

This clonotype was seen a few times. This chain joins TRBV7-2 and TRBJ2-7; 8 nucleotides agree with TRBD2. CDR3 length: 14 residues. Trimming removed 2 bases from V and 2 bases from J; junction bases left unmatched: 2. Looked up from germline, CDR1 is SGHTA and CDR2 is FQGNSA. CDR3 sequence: CASSLLAGAYEQYF. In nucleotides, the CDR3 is TGTGCCAGCAGCTTACTAGCGGGCGCCTACGAGCAGTACTTC.

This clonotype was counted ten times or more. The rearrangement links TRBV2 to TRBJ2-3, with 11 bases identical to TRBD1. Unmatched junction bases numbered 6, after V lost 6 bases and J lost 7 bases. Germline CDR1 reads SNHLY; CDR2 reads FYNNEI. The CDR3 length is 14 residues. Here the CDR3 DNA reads TGTGCCAGCAGGGGCGGACAGGGGGCCTATACGCAGTATTTT. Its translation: CASRGGQGAYTQYF.